This TCR beta chain was found in a study of T cell changes during pregnancy in multiple sclerosis. A few counts support this clone. Trimming removed 0 bases at V and 6 bases at J, with 12 bases between. CDR3 size: 15 residues. Germline V gene sequence: CDR1 SGHRS, CDR2 YFSETQ. Assay: immunoSEQ multiplex PCR; the TCRdb copy retains only in-frame clones and omits some. In the table there are roughly 40,000 clones, 92% of which are singletons. The sample in question was CD8+ T cells from peripheral blood mononuclear cells, obtained in the first trimester of pregnancy. V usage is TRBV5-1 and J usage is TRBJ2-2; D may be TRBD1 (6 bases). The receptor's source is a female donor with multiple sclerosis, enrolled in a pregnancy study. The DNA of the CDR3 is TGCGCCAGCAGCTTGGGGGACAAATATTCCGGGGAGCTGTTTTTT. Translating gives CASSLGDKYSGELFF.